The clone carrying this TCR beta chain has more than one count but fewer than ten. Its antigen is unidentified. These data come from a study of T cells in Graves' hyperthyroidism and ophthalmopathy. Study-level information: Any treatment followed the collection of peripheral blood at initial diagnosis. Study outcomes and limitations: Most thyroid-expanded clonotypes above 0.001 were also found in blood.

Amplification of TCR beta CDR3 regions used RNA as the template. A set of HTBI primers served as the primers for a first-round RT-PCR of the TCR CDR3. TCRdb recomputed calls from the multiplex PCR reads with MiXCR, one row per CDR3 protein. This table holds 540,000 or so distinct CDR3 sequences, less than 20% found once. Trimming removed 7 bases at V and 0 bases at J, with 17 bases between. CDR1 SQVTM and CDR2 ANQGSEA come from the germline V gene. The CDR3 extends over 15 amino acids. The study enrolled patients aged 18 to 65 with newly diagnosed hyperthyroidism of under 2 months' duration. The specimen was blood. The source is a woman aged 25 to 39 with Graves' hyperthyroidism. The chain joins TRBV29-1 to TRBJ2-3; D tentatively reads TRBD1 or TRBD2 (5 bases each). CDR3 DNA sequence: TGCAGCGGGGGGATGACTTCGGGGAGCACAGATACGCAGTATTTT. Encoded protein: CSGGMTSGSTDTQYF.